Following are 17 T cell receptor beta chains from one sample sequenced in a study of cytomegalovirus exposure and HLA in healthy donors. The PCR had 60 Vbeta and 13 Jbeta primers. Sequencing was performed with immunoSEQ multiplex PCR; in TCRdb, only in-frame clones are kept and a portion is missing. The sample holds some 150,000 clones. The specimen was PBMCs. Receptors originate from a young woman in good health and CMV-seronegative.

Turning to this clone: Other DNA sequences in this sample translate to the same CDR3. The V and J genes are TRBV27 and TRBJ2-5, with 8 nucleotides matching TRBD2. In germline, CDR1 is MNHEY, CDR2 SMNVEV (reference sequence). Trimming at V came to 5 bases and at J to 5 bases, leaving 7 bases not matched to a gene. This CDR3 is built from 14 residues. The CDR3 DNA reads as TGTGCCAGCAGTCCTCGGGGGGGTGGCGAGACCCAGTACTTC. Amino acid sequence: CASSPRGGGETQYF.

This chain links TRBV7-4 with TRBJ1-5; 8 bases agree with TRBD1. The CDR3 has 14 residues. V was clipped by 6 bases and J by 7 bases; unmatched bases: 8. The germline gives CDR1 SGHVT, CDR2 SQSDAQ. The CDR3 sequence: CASRWTGNGQPQHF. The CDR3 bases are TGTGCCAGCAGGTGGACAGGGAACGGGCAGCCCCAGCATTTT. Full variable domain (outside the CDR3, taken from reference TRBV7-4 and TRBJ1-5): GAGVSQSPRYKVAKRGRDVALRCDSISGHVTLYWYRQTLGQGSEVLTYSQSDAQRDKSGRPSGRFSAERPERSVSTLKIQRTEQGDSAVYLCASRWTGNGQPQHFGDGTRLSIL.

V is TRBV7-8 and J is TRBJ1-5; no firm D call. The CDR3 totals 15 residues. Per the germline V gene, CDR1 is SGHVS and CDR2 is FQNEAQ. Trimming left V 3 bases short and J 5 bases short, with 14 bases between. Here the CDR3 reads CASSLAGRSHQPQHF. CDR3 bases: TGTGCCAGCAGCTTGGCCGGTAGGAGCCATCAGCCCCAGCATTTT.

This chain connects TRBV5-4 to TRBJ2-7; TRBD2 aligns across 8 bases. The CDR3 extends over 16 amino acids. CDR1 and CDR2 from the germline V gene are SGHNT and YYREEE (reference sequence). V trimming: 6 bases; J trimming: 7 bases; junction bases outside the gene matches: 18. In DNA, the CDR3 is TGTGCCAGCACCTCGGGGGGCACAGCGGGGGCGCAAGAGCAGTACGTC. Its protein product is CASTSGGTAGAQEQYV.

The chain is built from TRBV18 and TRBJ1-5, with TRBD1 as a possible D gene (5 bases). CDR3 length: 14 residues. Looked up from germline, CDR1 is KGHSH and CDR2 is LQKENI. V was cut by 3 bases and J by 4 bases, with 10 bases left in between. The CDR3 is CASSPSPGNQPQHF. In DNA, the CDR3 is TGTGCCAGCTCACCGTCACCAGGGAATCAGCCCCAGCATTTT.

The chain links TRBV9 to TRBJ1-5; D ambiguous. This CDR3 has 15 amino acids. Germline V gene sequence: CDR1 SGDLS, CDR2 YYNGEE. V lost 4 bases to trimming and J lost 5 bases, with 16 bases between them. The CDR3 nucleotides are TGTGCCAGCAGCCCCGGGTTAACGCCGGATCAGCCCCAGCATTTT. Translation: CASSPGLTPDQPQHF.

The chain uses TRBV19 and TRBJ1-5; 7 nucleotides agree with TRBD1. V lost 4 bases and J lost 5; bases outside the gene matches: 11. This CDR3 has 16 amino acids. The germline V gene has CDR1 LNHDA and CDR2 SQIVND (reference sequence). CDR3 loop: CASSRKGAGGDQPQHF. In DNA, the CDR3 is TGTGCCAGTAGTAGAAAGGGGGCGGGGGGGGATCAGCCCCAGCATTTT.

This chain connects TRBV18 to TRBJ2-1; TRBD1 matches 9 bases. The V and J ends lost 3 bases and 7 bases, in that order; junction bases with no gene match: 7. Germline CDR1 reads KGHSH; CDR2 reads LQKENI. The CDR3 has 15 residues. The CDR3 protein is CASSPNRQGGNEQFF. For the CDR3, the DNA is TGTGCCAGCTCACCGAACAGACAGGGGGGTAATGAGCAGTTCTTC.

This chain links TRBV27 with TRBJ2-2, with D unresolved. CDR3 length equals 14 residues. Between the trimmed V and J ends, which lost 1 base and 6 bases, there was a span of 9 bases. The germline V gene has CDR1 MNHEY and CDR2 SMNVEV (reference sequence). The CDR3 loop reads CASSLYLESGELFF. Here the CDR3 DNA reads TGTGCCAGCAGTTTATATCTCGAGTCCGGGGAGCTGTTTTTT.

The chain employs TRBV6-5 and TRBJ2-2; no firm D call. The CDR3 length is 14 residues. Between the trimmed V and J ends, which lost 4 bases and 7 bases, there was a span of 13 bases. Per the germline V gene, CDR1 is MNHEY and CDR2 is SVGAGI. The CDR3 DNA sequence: TGTGCCAGCAGTTCCTCGCCCCGGGTCGGGGAGCTGTTTTTT. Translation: CASSSSPRVGELFF.

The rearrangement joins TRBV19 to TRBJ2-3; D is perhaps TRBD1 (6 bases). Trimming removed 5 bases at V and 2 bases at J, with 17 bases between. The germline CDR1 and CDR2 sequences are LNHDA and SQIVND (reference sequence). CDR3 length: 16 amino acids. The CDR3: CASSGALDRYTDTQYF. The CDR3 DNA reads TGTGCCAGTAGTGGGGCCCTGGACAGATACACAGATACGCAGTATTTT.

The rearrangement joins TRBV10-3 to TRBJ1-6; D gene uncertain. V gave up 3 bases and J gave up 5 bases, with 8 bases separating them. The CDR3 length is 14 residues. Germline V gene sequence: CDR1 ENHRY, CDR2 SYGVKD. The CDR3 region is CAISESPDNSPLHF. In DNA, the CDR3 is TGTGCCATCAGTGAATCCCCCGATAATTCACCCCTCCACTTT.

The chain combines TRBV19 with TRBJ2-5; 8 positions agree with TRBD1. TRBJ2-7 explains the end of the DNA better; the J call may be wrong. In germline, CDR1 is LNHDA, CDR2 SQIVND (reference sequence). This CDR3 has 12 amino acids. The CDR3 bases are TGTGCAACGAACAGGGGGACTTACGAGCAGTACTTC. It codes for CATNRGTYEQYF.

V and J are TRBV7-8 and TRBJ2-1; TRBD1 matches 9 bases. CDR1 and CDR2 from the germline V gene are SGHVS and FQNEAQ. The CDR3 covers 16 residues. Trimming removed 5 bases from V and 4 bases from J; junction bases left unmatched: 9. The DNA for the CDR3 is TGTGCCAGCAGCCAGGGGTGGGACAGGGAATACAATGAGCAGTTCTTC. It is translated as CASSQGWDREYNEQFF. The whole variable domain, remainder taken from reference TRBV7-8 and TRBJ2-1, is GAGVSQSPRYKVAKRGQDVALRCDPISGHVSLFWYQQALGQGPEFLTYFQNEAQLDKSGLPSDRFFAERPEGSVSTLKIQRTQQEDSAVYLCASSQGWDREYNEQFFGPGTRLTVL.

The CDR3 region is CATHTGVGAGREKLFF. CDR3 DNA sequence: TGTGCCACCCATACAGGGGTGGGGGCCGGACGGGAAAAACTGTTTTTT. This chain connects TRBV19 to TRBJ1-4; the match to TRBD1 covers 7 bases. CDR3 length equals 16 residues. CDR1 and CDR2 from the germline V gene are LNHDA and SQIVND (reference sequence). V was clipped by 10 bases and J by 8 bases; unmatched bases: 19.

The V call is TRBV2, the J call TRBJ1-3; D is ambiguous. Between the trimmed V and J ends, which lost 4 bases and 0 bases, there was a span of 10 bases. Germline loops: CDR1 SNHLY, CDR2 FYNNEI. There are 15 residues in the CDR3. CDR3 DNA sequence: TGTGCCAGCAGTGCTTCAAGAGCCTCTGGAAACACCATATATTTT. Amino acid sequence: CASSASRASGNTIYF.

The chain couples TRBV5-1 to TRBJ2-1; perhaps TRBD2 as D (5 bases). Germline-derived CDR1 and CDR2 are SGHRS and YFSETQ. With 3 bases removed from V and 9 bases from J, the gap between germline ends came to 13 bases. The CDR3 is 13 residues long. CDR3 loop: CASSSASTGEQFF. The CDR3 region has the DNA TGCGCCAGCAGCTCGGCTAGCACCGGTGAGCAGTTCTTC.